The 15 T cell receptor beta chains below were found in one sample sequenced in a study of blood T cell repertoires in COVID-19. The protocol was immunoSEQ multiplex PCR, while the TCRdb copy is restricted to in-frame clones and leaves out a portion. The sample carries 230,000 or so clones, about four fifths recorded once. Specimen: peripheral blood. All receptors come from a man between 50 and 59 years old with active or convalescent COVID-19.

The chain employs TRBV5-6 and TRBJ1-5, with unresolved D. Deletions cut 4 bases from V and 3 bases from J, with 14 bases between. There are 15 residues in the CDR3. Germline CDR1 and CDR2: SGHDT and YYEEEE. The CDR3 DNA is TGTGCCAGCAGCACACGCAGTGTATTCAATCAGCCCCAGCATTTT. This sequence encodes CASSTRSVFNQPQHF. The whole variable domain, remainder taken from reference TRBV5-6 and TRBJ1-5, is DAGVTQSPTHLIKTRGQQVTLRCSPKSGHDTVSWYQQALGQGPQFIFQYYEEEERQRGNFPDRFSGHQFPNYSSELNVNALLLGDSALYLCASSTRSVFNQPQHFGDGTRLSIL.

This chain joins TRBV27 and TRBJ2-7, with 11 bases identical to TRBD2. Germline V gene data show CDR1 as MNHEY and CDR2 as SMNVEV (reference sequence). V lost 4 bases, J lost 1 base, and 3 bases stayed unmatched. CDR3 size: 15 residues. CDR3 in amino acids: CASSYSGGVSYEQYF. The DNA for the CDR3 is TGTGCCAGCAGTTATAGCGGGGGGGTATCCTACGAGCAGTACTTC.

The genes are TRBV19 and TRBJ1-5, with 8 bases lining up with TRBD1. The CDR3 is 15 amino acids. Germline CDR1 reads LNHDA; CDR2 reads SQIVND (reference sequence). Trimming removed 7 bases from V and 1 base from J; junction bases left unmatched: 6. The CDR3 is CASTLTGESNQPQHF. In DNA, the CDR3 is TGTGCCAGTACCCTGACAGGGGAGAGCAATCAGCCCCAGCATTTT.

This rearrangement joins TRBV11-2 to TRBJ1-1; possible D gene TRBD1, 5 bases. Deletions cut 4 bases from V and 1 base from J, with 10 bases between. The CDR3 is 14 amino acids. Per the germline V gene, CDR1 is SGHAT and CDR2 is FQNNGV. The CDR3 DNA reads as TGTGCCAGCAGCTCCCAAAGGGGGAACACTGAAGCTTTCTTT. It codes for CASSSQRGNTEAFF.

The chain carries TRBV2 and TRBJ2-5; D might be TRBD2 (6 bases). With 1 base removed from V and 2 bases from J, the gap between germline ends came to 11 bases. Looked up from germline, CDR1 is SNHLY and CDR2 is FYNNEI. The CDR3 runs 15 residues. This chain's CDR3 is CASSEVAGRQETQYF. In nucleotides, the CDR3 is TGTGCCAGCAGTGAAGTAGCAGGGAGGCAAGAGACCCAGTACTTC.

The chain recombines TRBV7-2 with TRBJ2-2; 7 nucleotides match TRBD2. Germline-derived CDR1 and CDR2 are SGHTA and FQGNSA. The CDR3 length is 15 residues. The V and J ends lost 3 bases and 6 bases, in that order; junction bases with no gene match: 7. The CDR3: CASSFRGEGAGELFF. CDR3 nucleotides: TGTGCCAGCAGCTTCCGGGGGGAAGGGGCCGGGGAGCTGTTTTTT.

The sample holds one count of this clone. The CDR3 bases are TGTGCCAGCAGCGTAGGAGTCCTGAGCTCCTACGAGCAGTACTTC. Translating gives CASSVGVLSSYEQYF. The chain combines TRBV9 with TRBJ2-7; D is unresolved. Germline V gene sequence: CDR1 SGDLS, CDR2 YYNGEE. The CDR3 is 15 residues long. The V and J ends lost 0 bases and 0 bases respectively, with 10 bases between them.

The DNA of the CDR3 is TGTGCCAGCCAGAGCACAGATACGCAGTATTTT. It yields the protein CASQSTDTQYF. This chain uses TRBV6-6 with TRBJ2-3; D is ambiguous. This CDR3 is built from 11 residues. Looked up from germline, CDR1 is MNHNY and CDR2 is SVGAGI (reference sequence). V dropped 8 bases and J dropped 0 bases, with 3 bases sitting between them.

This chain links TRBV7-9 with TRBJ1-3, with D possibly being TRBD1 (5 bases). This CDR3 contains 16 residues. V shed 1 base and J shed 4 bases, with 14 bases lying between them. Germline values: CDR1 SEHNR, CDR2 FQNEAQ (reference sequence). The CDR3 reads CASSLGAGGSGNTIYF. DNA for the CDR3: TGTGCCAGCAGCTTAGGAGCGGGGGGATCCGGAAACACCATATATTTT.

The chain has TRBV4-3 and TRBJ2-7; TRBD2 matches 7 bases. Trimming at V came to 1 base and at J to 5 bases, leaving 5 bases not matched to a gene. CDR1 LGHNA and CDR2 YSLEER come from the germline V gene. This CDR3 is 14 amino acids long. Written as DNA, the CDR3 is TGCGCCAGCAGCCAAGCAGCGGGATTGGACGAGCAGTACTTC. This sequence encodes CASSQAAGLDEQYF.

The V and J genes are TRBV6-1 and TRBJ1-5; 7 bases fit TRBD1. V was clipped by 6 bases and J by 7 bases; unmatched bases: 9. The CDR3 has 14 amino acids. The V gene's germline CDR1 is MNHNS and CDR2 SASEGT. CDR3 sequence: CASSQGQVGQPQHF. DNA for the CDR3: TGTGCCAGCAGCCAAGGACAGGTAGGGCAGCCCCAGCATTTT.

The CDR3 loop reads CAWSVRLDNEQFF. The DNA of the CDR3 is TGTGCCTGGAGTGTACGACTGGACAATGAGCAGTTCTTC. The J gene is TRBJ2-1, the V gene TRBV30; no clear D gene. This CDR3 is 13 amino acids long. The germline V gene has CDR1 GTSNPN and CDR2 SVGIG (reference sequence). The ends were cut back, 0 bases at V and 5 bases at J, with 8 bases in the middle.

This rearrangement joins TRBV19 to TRBJ2-4, with 8 bases that match TRBD1. The CDR3 extends over 15 amino acids. CDR1 and CDR2 (germline): LNHDA, SQIVND (reference sequence). Trimming at V came to 6 bases and at J to 7 bases, leaving 11 bases not matched to a gene. CDR3 coding DNA: TGTGCCAGTAGGCGATATACAGGGGGTGGGAACATTCAGTACTTC. It yields the protein CASRRYTGGGNIQYF.

The genes are TRBV28 and TRBJ2-3, with 10 positions matching TRBD2. The trim removed 7 bases at V and 0 bases at J, leaving 13 bases unmatched. The CDR3 loop spans 18 amino acids. Per germline, CDR1 MDHEN and CDR2 SYDVKM. CDR3 coding DNA: TGTGCCAGCACGCTTCTAGCGGGGGCCGTAAAAAGCACAGATACGCAGTATTTT. This translates into CASTLLAGAVKSTDTQYF.

The chain links TRBV6-1 to TRBJ1-1; 9 bases agree with TRBD1. The CDR3 extends over 14 amino acids. The V gene end was trimmed by 3 bases and the J gene end by 1 base; junction bases not matched to a gene: 0. The germline gives CDR1 MNHNS, CDR2 SASEGT. The CDR3: CASSEGQGNTEAFF. For the CDR3, the DNA is TGTGCCAGCAGTGAGGGACAGGGGAACACTGAAGCTTTCTTT.